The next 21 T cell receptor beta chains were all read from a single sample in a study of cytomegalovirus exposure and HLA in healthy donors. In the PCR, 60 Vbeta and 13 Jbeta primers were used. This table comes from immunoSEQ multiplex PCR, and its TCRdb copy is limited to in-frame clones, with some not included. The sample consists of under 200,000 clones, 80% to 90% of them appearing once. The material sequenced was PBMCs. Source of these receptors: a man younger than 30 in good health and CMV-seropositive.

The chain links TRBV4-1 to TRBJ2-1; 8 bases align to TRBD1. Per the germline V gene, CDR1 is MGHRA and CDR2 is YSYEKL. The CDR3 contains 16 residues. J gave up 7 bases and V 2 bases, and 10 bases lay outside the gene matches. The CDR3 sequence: CASSQLPGQADNEQFF. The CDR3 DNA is TGCGCCAGCAGCCAATTACCGGGACAGGCGGATAATGAGCAGTTCTTC.

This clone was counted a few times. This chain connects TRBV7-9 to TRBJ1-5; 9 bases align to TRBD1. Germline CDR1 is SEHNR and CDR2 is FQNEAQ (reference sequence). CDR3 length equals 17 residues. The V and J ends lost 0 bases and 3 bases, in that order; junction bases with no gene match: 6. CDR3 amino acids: CASSLAIGTGSNQPQHF. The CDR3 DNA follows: TGTGCCAGCAGCTTAGCGATAGGGACAGGGTCCAATCAGCCCCAGCATTTT.

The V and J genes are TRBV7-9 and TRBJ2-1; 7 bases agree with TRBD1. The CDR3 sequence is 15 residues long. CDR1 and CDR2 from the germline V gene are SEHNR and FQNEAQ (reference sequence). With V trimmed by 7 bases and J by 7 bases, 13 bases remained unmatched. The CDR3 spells CASTRDSLRLNEQFF. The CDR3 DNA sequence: TGTGCCAGCACCCGGGACAGTCTCCGATTGAATGAGCAGTTCTTC.

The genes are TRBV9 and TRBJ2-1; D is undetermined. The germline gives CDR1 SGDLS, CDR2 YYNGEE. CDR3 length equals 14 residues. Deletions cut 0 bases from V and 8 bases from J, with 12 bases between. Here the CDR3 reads CASSVASGWDEQFF. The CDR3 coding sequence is TGTGCCAGCAGCGTAGCCTCGGGTTGGGATGAGCAGTTCTTC.

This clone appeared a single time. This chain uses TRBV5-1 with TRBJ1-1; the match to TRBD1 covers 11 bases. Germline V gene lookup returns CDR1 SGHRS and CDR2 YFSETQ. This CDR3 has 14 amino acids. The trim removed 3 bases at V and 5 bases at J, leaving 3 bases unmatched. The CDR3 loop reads CASSSGQGATEAFF. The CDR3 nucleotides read TGCGCCAGCAGCTCAGGACAGGGGGCAACTGAAGCTTTCTTT.

CDR3 protein: CASSTRTTPTGANVLTF. Written as DNA, the CDR3 is TGTGCCAGTAGTACCAGGACAACCCCAACCGGGGCCAACGTCCTGACTTTC. The chain has TRBV19 and TRBJ2-6, with D possibly TRBD1 on 5 matching bases. The germline V gene encodes CDR1 LNHDA and CDR2 SQIVND (reference sequence). Trimming pared 4 bases from V and 4 bases from J, leaving 17 bases between. This CDR3 has 17 residues.

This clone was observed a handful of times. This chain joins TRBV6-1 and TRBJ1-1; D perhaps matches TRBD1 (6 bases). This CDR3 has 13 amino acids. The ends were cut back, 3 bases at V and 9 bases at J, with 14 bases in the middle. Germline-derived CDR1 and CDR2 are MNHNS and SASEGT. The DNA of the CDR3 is TGTGCCAGCAGTGACGGTGTGGGGGCTCAAGCTTTCTTT. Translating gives CASSDGVGAQAFF.

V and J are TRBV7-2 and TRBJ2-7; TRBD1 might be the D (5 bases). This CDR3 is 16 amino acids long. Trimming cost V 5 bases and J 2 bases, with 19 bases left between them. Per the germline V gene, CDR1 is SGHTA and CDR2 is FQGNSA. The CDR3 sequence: CASSLGEGVITYEQYF. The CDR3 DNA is TGTGCCAGCAGCCTCGGAGAAGGGGTTATCACCTACGAGCAGTACTTC.

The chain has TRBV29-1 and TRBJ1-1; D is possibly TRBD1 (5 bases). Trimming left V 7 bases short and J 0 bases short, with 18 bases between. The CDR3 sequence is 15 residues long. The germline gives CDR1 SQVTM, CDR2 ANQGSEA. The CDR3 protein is CSGHGIGGLNTEAFF. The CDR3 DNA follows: TGCAGCGGGCACGGGATCGGGGGATTGAACACTGAAGCTTTCTTT.

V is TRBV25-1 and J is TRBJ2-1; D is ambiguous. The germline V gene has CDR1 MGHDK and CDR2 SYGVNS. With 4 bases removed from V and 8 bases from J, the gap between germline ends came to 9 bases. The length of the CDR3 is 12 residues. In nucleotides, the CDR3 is TGTGCCAGCAGTGGGAATGCGGATGAGCAGTTCTTC. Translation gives CASSGNADEQFF.

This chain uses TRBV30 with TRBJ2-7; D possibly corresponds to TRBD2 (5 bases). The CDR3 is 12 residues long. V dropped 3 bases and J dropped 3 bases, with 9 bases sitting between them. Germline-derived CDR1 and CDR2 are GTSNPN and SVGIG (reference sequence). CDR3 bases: TGTGCCTGGAGCAATCGGGGCTACGAGCAGTACTTC. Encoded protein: CAWSNRGYEQYF.

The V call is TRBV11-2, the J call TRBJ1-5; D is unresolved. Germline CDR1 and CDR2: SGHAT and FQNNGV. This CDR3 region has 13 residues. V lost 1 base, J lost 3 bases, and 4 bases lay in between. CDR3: CASSLGVNQPQHF. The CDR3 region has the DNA TGTGCCAGCAGCTTAGGAGTCAATCAGCCCCAGCATTTT.

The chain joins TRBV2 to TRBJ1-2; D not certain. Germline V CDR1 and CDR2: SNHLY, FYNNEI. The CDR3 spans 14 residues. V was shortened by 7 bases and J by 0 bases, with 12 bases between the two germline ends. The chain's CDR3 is CASITAPSNYGYTF. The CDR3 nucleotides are TGTGCCAGCATAACAGCCCCCTCTAACTATGGCTACACCTTC.

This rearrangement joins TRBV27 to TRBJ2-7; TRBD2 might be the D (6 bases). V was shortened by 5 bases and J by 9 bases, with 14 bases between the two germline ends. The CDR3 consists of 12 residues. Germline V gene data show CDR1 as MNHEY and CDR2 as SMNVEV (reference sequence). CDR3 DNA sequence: TGTGCCAGCAGTGCCCCCGGGGGACCGCAGTACTTC. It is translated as CASSAPGGPQYF.

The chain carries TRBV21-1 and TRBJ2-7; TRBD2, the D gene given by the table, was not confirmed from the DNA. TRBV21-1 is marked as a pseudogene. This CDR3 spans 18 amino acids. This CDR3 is CASSKVVADRAGRVEQYF. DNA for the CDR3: TGTGCCAGCAGCAAAGTTGTAGCGGATCGGGCAGGGAGGGTCGAGCAGTACTTC.

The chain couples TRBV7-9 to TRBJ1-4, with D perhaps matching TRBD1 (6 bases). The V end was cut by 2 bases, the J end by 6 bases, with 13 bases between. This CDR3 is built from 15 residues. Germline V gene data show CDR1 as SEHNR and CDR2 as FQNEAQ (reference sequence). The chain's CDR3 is CASSLNTGYDEKLFF. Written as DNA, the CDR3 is TGTGCCAGCAGCTTAAACACAGGGTACGATGAAAAACTGTTTTTT.

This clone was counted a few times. CDR3 sequence (DNA): TGTGCCAGCAAGGTGGGGGATTTCGGGACAGCAAATGAAAAACTGTTTTTT. It codes for CASKVGDFGTANEKLFF. The chain links TRBV2 to TRBJ1-4; 7 positions agree with TRBD1. Germline CDR1 and CDR2: SNHLY and FYNNEI. CDR3 length equals 17 residues. The junction had 16 bases not matched to a gene; V was cut back by 7 bases and J by 5 bases.

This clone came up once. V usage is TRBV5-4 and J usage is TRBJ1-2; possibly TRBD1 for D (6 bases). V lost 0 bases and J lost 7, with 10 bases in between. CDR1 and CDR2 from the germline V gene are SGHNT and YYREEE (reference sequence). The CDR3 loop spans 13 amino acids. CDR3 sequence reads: CASSLGQGTGYTF. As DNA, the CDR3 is TGTGCCAGCAGCTTGGGGCAGGGGACTGGCTACACCTTC. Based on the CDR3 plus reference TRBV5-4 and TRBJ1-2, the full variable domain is ETGVTQSPTHLIKTRGQQVTLRCSSQSGHNTVSWYQQALGQGPQFIFQYYREEENGRGNFPPRFSGLQFPNYSSELNVNALELDDSALYLCASSLGQGTGYTFGSGTRLTVV.

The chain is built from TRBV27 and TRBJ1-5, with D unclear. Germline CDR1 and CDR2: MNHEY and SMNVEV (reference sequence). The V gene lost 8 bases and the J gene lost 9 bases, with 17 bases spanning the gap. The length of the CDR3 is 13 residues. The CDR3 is CASAAAGHRPQHF. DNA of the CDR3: TGTGCCAGCGCCGCCGCGGGCCATCGGCCCCAGCATTTT.

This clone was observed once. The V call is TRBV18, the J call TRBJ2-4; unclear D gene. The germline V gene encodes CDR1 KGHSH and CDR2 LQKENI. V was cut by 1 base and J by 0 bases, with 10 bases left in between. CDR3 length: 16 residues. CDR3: CASSPLPTIAKNIQYF. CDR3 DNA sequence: TGTGCCAGCTCACCACTACCTACGATAGCCAAAAACATTCAGTACTTC.

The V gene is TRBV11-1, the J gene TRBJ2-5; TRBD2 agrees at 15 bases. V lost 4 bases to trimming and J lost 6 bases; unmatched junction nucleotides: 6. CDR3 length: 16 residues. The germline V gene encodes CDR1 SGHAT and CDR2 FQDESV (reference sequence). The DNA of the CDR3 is TGTGCCAGCAGCTCCGGACTAGCGGGGGGGCCTAAGACCCAGTACTTC. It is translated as CASSSGLAGGPKTQYF.